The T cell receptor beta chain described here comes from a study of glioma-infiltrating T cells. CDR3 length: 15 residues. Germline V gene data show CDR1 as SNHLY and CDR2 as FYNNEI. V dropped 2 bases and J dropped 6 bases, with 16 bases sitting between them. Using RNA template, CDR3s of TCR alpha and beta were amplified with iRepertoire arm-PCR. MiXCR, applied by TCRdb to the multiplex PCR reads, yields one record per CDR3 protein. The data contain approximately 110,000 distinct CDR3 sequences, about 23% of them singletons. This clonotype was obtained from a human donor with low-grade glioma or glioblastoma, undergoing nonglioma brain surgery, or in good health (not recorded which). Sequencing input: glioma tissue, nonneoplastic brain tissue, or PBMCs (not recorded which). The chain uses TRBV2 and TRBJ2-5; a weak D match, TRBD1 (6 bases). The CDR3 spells CASSERPQGKQTQYF. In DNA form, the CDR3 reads TGTGCCAGCAGTGAACGGCCACAGGGCAAGCAGACCCAGTACTTC. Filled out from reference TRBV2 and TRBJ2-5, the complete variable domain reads EPEVTQTPSHQVTQMGQEVILRCVPISNHLYFYWYRQILGQKVEFLVSFYNNEISEKSEIFDDQFSVERPDGSNFTLKIRSTKLEDSAMYFCASSERPQGKQTQYFGPGTRLLVL.